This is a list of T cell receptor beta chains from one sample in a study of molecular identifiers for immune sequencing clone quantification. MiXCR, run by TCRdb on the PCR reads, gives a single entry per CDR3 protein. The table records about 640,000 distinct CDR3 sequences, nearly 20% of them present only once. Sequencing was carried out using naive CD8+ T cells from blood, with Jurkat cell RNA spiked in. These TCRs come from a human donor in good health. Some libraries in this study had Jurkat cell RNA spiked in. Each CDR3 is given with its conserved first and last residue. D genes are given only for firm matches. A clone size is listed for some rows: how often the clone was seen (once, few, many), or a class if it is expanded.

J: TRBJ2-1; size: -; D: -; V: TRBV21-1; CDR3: CASSKGNNEQFF; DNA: TGTGCCAGCAGCAAAGGGAACAATGAGCAGTTCTTC
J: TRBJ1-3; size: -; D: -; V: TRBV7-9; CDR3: CASSLLPGRVGNTIYF; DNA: TGTGCCAGCAGCTTACTCCCGGGGAGAGTGGGCAACACCATATATTTT
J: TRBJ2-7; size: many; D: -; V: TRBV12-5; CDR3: CASGFAGREQYF; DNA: TGTGCTAGTGGTTTTGCAGGGAGGGAGCAGTACTTC
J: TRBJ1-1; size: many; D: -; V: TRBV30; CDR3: CAWNWLNTEAFF; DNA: TGTGCCTGGAACTGGTTAAACACTGAAGCTTTCTTT
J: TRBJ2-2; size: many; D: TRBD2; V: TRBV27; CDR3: CASRGLAGEEFF; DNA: TGTGCCAGCCGGGGACTAGCGGGAGAGGAGTTTTTT
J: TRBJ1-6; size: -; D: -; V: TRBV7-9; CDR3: CASSVTGAGSPLHF; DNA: TGTGCCAGCAGCGTAACCGGGGCCGGATCACCCCTCCACTTT
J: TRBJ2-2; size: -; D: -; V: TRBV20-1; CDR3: CSAIERGGNIGELFF; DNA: TGCAGTGCTATTGAAAGGGGGGGAAACATCGGGGAGCTGTTTTTT
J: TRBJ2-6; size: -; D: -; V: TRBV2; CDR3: CASLLDSPSANVLTF; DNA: TGTGCCAGCCTCTTGGACAGCCCGTCGGCCAACGTCCTGACTTTC
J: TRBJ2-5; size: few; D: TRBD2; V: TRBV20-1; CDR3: CSVCGLAGDWGRQETQYF; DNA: TGCAGTGTTTGTGGGCTAGCGGGGGACTGGGGTAGGCAAGAGACCCAGTACTTC
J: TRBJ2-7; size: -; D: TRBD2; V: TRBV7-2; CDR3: CASSLVHAGGVYEQYF; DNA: TGTGCCAGCAGCTTAGTGCACGCGGGGGGCGTTTACGAGCAGTACTTC
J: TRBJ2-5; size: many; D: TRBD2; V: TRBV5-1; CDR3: CASSFWGGEETQYF; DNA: TGCGCCAGCAGCTTTTGGGGGGGAGAAGAGACCCAGTACTTC
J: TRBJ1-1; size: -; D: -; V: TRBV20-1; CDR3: CSASQSNTEAFF; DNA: TGCAGTGCTAGTCAGTCGAACACTGAAGCTTTCTTT
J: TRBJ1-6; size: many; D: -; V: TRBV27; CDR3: CASSSPNSPLHF; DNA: TGTGCCAGCAGCTCGCCCAATTCACCCCTCCACTTT
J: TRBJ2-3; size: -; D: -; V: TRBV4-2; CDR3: CASSQEDRTDTQYF; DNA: TGTGCCAGCAGCCAAGAAGATCGCACAGATACGCAGTATTTT
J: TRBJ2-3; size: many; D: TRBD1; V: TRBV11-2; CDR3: CASSSGQGTADTQYF; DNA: TGTGCCAGCAGCTCGGGACAGGGTACGGCAGATACGCAGTATTTT
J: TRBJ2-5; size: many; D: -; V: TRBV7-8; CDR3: CASSWDIQETQYF; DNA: TGTGCCAGCAGCTGGGACATCCAAGAGACCCAGTACTTC
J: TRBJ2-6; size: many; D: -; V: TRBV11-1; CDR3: CASSLQAPSGANVLTF; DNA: TGTGCCAGCAGCCTACAGGCGCCCTCTGGGGCCAACGTCCTGACTTTC
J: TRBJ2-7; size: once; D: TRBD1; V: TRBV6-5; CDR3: CASSLLPLSDRRGEQYF; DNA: TGTGCCAGCAGTCTACTCCCGTTGTCGGACAGGAGAGGCGAGCAGTACTTC
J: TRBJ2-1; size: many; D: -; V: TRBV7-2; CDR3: CASSPAVDVSYNEQFF; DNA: TGTGCCAGCAGCCCAGCAGTAGATGTCTCCTACAATGAGCAGTTCTTC
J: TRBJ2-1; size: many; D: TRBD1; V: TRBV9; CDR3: CASSVGDRGPLQFF; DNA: TGTGCCAGCAGCGTAGGGGACAGGGGCCCGCTTCAGTTCTTC
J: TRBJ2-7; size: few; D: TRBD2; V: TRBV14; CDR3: CASSGSGLAGEQYF; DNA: TGTGCCAGCAGCGGGTCGGGACTAGCGGGTGAGCAGTACTTC
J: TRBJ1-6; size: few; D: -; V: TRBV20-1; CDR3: CSASLGLSPDNSPLHF; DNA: TGCAGTGCTAGCCTCGGTTTGAGTCCCGACAATTCACCCCTCCACTTT
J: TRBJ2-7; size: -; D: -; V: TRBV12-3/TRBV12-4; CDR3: CASSSTGTPYYEQYF; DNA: TGTGCCAGCAGTAGTACAGGGACTCCCTACTACGAGCAGTACTTC
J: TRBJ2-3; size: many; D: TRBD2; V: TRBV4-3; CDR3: CASSQELPSGGALDTQYF; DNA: TGCGCCAGCAGCCAAGAGCTTCCTAGCGGGGGTGCCTTGGATACGCAGTATTTT
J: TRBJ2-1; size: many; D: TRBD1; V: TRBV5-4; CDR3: CASSSDRGIDEQFF; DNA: TGTGCCAGCAGCTCCGACAGGGGTATCGATGAGCAGTTCTTC
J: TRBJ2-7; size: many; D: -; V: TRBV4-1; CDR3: CASSPDIITPSSYEQYF; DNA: TGCGCCAGCAGTCCCGATATAATCACCCCAAGCTCCTACGAGCAGTACTTC
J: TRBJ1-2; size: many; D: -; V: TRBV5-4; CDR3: CAASQTNNYGYTF; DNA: TGTGCCGCCTCGCAGACGAATAACTATGGCTACACCTTC
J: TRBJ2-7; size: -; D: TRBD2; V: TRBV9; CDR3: CASSPKGGSSYEQYF; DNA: TGTGCCAGCAGCCCGAAGGGCGGGAGCTCCTACGAGCAGTACTTC
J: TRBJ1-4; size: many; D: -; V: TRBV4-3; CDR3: CASSPTSTDPVLPEFF; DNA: TGCGCCAGCAGCCCCACCTCGACAGACCCGGTCCTTCCCGAGTTTTTT
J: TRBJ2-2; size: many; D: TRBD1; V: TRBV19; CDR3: CASSIAVWTGNTGELFF; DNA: TGTGCCAGTAGTATAGCGGTCTGGACAGGGAATACCGGGGAGCTGTTTTTT
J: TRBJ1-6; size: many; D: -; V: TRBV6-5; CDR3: CASSSETRLAFNSPLHF; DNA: TGTGCCAGCAGTTCAGAGACGCGTCTCGCATTTAATTCACCCCTCCACTTT
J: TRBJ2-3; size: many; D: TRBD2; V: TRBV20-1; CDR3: CSAPGLAGVTDTQYF; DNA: TGCAGTGCCCCAGGCTTAGCGGGAGTGACAGATACGCAGTATTTT
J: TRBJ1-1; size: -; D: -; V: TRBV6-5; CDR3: CAGSTPQDGNTEAFF; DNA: TGTGCCGGCAGTACCCCCCAGGACGGGAACACTGAAGCTTTCTTT
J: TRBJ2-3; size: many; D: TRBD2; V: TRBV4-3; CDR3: CASSQGGTSADTQYF; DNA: TGCGCCAGCAGCCAAGGGGGGACTAGCGCAGATACGCAGTATTTT
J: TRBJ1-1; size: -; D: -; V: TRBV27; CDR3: CASSILQGGTEAFF; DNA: TGTGCCAGCAGTATTCTACAGGGTGGGACTGAAGCTTTCTTT
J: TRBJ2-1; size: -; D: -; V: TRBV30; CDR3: CAWSVESTHNEQFF; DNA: TGTGCCTGGAGTGTAGAGTCAACCCACAATGAGCAGTTCTTC
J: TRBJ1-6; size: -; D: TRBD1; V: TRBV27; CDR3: CASSTIDRESPLHF; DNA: TGTGCCAGCAGTACAATCGACAGGGAATCACCCCTCCACTTT
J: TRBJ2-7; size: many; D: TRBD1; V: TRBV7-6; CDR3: CASSLADRGDEQYF; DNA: TGTGCCAGCAGCTTAGCCGACAGGGGCGACGAGCAGTACTTC
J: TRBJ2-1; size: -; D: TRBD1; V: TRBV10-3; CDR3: CAISAETGPYNEQFF; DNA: TGTGCCATCAGTGCGGAGACAGGGCCCTACAATGAGCAGTTCTTC
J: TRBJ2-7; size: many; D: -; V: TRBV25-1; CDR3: CASSEGASEQYF; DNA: TGTGCCAGCAGTGAAGGGGCATCTGAGCAGTACTTC
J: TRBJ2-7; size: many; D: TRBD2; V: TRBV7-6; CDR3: CASSLLAGGYPSSYEQYF; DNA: TGTGCCAGCAGCTTACTAGCGGGGGGCTACCCAAGCTCCTACGAGCAGTACTTC